The clone carrying this TCR beta chain was counted only a few times. Its antigen remains unidentified. Regarding treatment: oral pan-JAK inhibitor, 5-10 mg twice daily. Both peripheral blood and punch biopsies of lesional scalp skin were obtained from patients who had alopecia areata. Extraction of RNA preceded its reverse transcription into cDNA, which served as the sequencing template. The protocol was immunoSEQ multiplex PCR, while the TCRdb copy is restricted to in-frame clones and leaves out a portion. The table shows approximately 110,000 clones, with approximately 51% occurring only once. The record originates from a study of CD8+ T cells in alopecia areata. The V gene lost 5 bases and the J gene lost 10 bases, with 15 bases spanning the gap. The germline V gene encodes CDR1 MNHEY and CDR2 SVGAGI. The CDR3 has 13 amino acids. Study-wide results and limits: Having one nonresponder leaves uncertain how baseline CD8+ expansion relates to response.

The sequence came from a human donor with alopecia areata. Sample: CD4+ T cells sorted from blood, taken at week 24, from a patient treated with tofacitinib. V usage is TRBV6-5 and J usage is TRBJ1-5; tentative D call: TRBD1 (6 bases). As DNA, the CDR3 is TGTGCCAGCAGTCCAGGGGTTTGGAGCCCCCAGCATTTT. It encodes CASSPGVWSPQHF.